This T cell receptor beta chain was captured by sequencing in a study of patients and donors after allogeneic stem cell transplantation. TCRdb re-derived calls from the RT-PCR reads in MiXCR, one entry per CDR3 protein. The table lists about 960,000 distinct CDR3 sequences, under 20% of them singletons, with roughly 6% in the top ten. Trimming took 5 bases from V and 7 from J, leaving 16 bases between them. The CDR3 totals 15 residues. The germline V gene encodes CDR1 SGHRS and CDR2 YFSETQ. The sample consisted of blood, either unsorted or a sorted T cell fraction (not recorded which). The chain combines TRBV5-1 with TRBJ1-6, with D maybe TRBD1 (5 bases). The clonotype originates from a human donor who was either an allogeneic HSCT recipient or a stem cell or donor lymphocyte infusion donor (not recorded which). It is not recorded whose cells these are; they may come from a transplant donor. CDR3 amino acids: CASSQGVARNSPLHF. The CDR3 nucleotides are TGCGCCAGCAGTCAGGGCGTGGCGCGGAATTCACCCCTCCACTTT.